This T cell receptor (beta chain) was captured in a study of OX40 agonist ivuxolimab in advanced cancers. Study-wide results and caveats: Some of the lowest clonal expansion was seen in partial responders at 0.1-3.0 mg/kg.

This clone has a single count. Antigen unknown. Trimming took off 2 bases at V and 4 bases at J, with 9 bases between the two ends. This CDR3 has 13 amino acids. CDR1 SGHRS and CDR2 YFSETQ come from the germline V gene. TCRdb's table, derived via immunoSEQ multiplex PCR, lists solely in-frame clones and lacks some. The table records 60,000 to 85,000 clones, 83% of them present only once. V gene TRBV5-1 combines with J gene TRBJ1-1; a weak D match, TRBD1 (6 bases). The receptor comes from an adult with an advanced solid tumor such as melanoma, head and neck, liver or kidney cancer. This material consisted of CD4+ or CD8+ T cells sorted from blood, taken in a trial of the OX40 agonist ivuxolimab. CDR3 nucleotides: TGCGCCAGCAGCTTTAACAGGGCCACTGAAGCTTTCTTT. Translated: CASSFNRATEAFF.